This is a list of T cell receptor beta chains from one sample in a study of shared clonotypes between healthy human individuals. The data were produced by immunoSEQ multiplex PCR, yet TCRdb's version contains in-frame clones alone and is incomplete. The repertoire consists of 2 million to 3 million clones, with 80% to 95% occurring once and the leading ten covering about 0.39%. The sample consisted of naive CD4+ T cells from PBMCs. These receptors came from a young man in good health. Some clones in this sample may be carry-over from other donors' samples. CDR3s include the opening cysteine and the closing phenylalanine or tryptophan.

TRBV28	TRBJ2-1	CASSVTRNEQFF
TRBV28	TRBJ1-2	CASRGGGVQGTNYGYTF
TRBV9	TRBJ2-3	CASSVEGLGAGDTQYF
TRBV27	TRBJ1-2	CASSRPGQGLYGYTF
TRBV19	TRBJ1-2	CASNKGRWDSNGYTF
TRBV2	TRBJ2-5	CASSVLAQTQYF
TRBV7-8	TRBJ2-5	CASRRPQETQYF
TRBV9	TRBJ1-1	CASSVSAGTEAFF
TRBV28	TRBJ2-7	CASTLGLAAYEQYF
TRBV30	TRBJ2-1	CAWSNRGIYEQFF
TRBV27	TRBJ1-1	CASSFLRKGAAEAFF
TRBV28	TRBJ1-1	CASRTEWGDTEAFF
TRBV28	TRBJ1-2	CASSLSVDYGYTF
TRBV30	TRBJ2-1	CAWSVWGLEFF
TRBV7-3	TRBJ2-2	CASSPGPGSTGELFF
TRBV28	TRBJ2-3	CASRAGGGSTDTQYF
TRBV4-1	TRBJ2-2	CASSQDGAGGRELFF
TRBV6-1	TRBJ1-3	CASRGTSGNTIYF
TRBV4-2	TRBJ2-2	CASSQFEGGELFF
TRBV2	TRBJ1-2	CASGGARGLYGYTF
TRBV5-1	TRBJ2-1	CASSAGLAGGKEYNEQFF
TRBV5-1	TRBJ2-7	CASSGRGGSYEQYF